This paragraph covers one T cell receptor (beta chain) sequence. Other DNA sequences in this sample translate to the same CDR3. These data come from a study of OX40 agonist ivuxolimab in advanced cancers. TCRdb keeps only in-frame clones here, not all; method: immunoSEQ multiplex PCR. The sample lists 50,000 to 55,000 clones; around 86% were seen once. Germline V gene data show CDR1 as SGHRS and CDR2 as YFSETQ. The CDR3 length is 15 residues. The V end was cut by 0 bases, the J end by 7 bases, with 13 bases between. This sample comprised CD4+ or CD8+ T cells sorted from blood, obtained in a trial of the OX40 agonist ivuxolimab. The chain couples TRBV5-1 to TRBJ1-4; D uncertain. This sequence originates from an adult with an advanced solid tumor such as melanoma, head and neck, liver or kidney cancer. The CDR3 DNA follows: TGCGCCAGCAGCTTGGCGGGCAGATCAGGTGAAAAACTGTTTTTT. Translation: CASSLAGRSGEKLFF.